The 15 T cell receptor beta chains listed next were all sequenced from one sample in a study of shared clonotypes between healthy human individuals. Libraries were prepared by immunoSEQ multiplex PCR; TCRdb keeps only in-frame clonotypes and omits some of them. The sample has around 2,000,000 clones; approximately 94% are singletons. Terminally differentiated effector memory CD45RA+ cells were left out of the naive CD8 fraction, which was CD45RO-negative and positively selected for CCR7. Sequenced material: naive CD8+ T cells sorted from blood. The receptors derive from a man between 18 and 35 years old in good health.

V is TRBV28 and J is TRBJ2-5; a possible D gene is TRBD2 (7 bases). CDR1 MDHEN and CDR2 SYDVKM come from the germline V gene. Trimming took 2 bases from V and 4 from J, leaving 11 bases between them. The CDR3 loop spans 14 amino acids. The CDR3 sequence: CASSLIGGPETQYF. CDR3 nucleotides: TGTGCCAGCAGTTTAATCGGGGGGCCAGAGACCCAGTACTTC.

A note on this clone: This sample also contains other DNA sequences that code for the same CDR3. The V gene is TRBV6-1, the J gene TRBJ1-2; unclear D gene. Trimming removed 1 base at V and 1 base at J, with 4 bases between. The CDR3 runs to 13 residues. Germline V CDR1 and CDR2: MNHNS, SASEGT. The CDR3 region is CASSEEGNYGYTF. The DNA for the CDR3 is TGTGCCAGCAGTGAAGAGGGTAACTATGGCTACACCTTC.

The rearrangement uses TRBV30 and TRBJ1-2; the D gene is possibly TRBD1 (6 bases). Germline V gene sequence: CDR1 GTSNPN, CDR2 SVGIG (reference sequence). V was shortened by 3 bases and J by 8 bases, with 10 bases between the two germline ends. This CDR3 is 11 amino acids long. The CDR3 loop is CAWRPTGGYTF. The CDR3 coding sequence is TGTGCCTGGAGGCCAACAGGGGGCTACACCTTC.

The CDR3 is CASSRSEGDTEAFF. The CDR3 bases are TGCGCCAGCAGCCGCTCGGAGGGGGACACTGAAGCTTTCTTT. This chain links TRBV4-1 with TRBJ1-1, with TRBD1 as a possible D gene (6 bases). This CDR3 region has 14 residues. Deletions cut 4 bases from V and 3 bases from J, with 12 bases between. Germline V lookup: CDR1 MGHRA, CDR2 YSYEKL.

The V gene is TRBV27, the J gene TRBJ2-3; TRBD2 matches 8 bases. Unmatched junction bases numbered 3, after V lost 2 bases and J lost 5 bases. CDR3 length equals 14 residues. Germline V gene data show CDR1 as MNHEY and CDR2 as SMNVEV (reference sequence). As DNA, the CDR3 is TGTGCCAGCAGTTTAACGGGGGGGGTAGATACGCAGTATTTT. Protein product: CASSLTGGVDTQYF.

V gene TRBV11-1 combines with J gene TRBJ2-5; 8 bases are a match to TRBD2. The CDR3 has 15 residues. CDR1 is SGHAT and CDR2 is FQDESV in the germline V gene (reference sequence). Trimming at V came to 3 bases and at J to 3 bases, leaving 6 bases not matched to a gene. The CDR3 bases are TGTGCCAGCAGCTTTTACGGGGGGGCCAAAGAGACCCAGTACTTC. It is translated as CASSFYGGAKETQYF.

This chain joins TRBV7-6 and TRBJ2-7, with D perhaps matching TRBD1 (5 bases). V was trimmed by 0 bases and J by 3 bases, leaving 9 bases between them. CDR3 length equals 14 residues. The germline V gene encodes CDR1 SGHVS and CDR2 FNYEAQ. CDR3 protein: CASSLAPDSYEQYF. In DNA, the CDR3 is TGTGCCAGCAGCTTAGCCCCAGACAGCTACGAGCAGTACTTC.

This chain connects TRBV9 to TRBJ2-5, with 13 nucleotides matching TRBD2. The germline V gene encodes CDR1 SGDLS and CDR2 YYNGEE. V shed 3 bases and J 3 bases; nucleotides not matched to a gene: 2. The CDR3 length is 15 residues. As DNA, the CDR3 is TGTGCCAGCAGCGAAGGACTAGCGGGAGAAGAGACCCAGTACTTC. It codes for CASSEGLAGEETQYF.

The chain recombines TRBV7-9 with TRBJ2-7; D remains unclear. In germline, CDR1 is SEHNR, CDR2 FQNEAQ (reference sequence). The ends were cut back, 1 base at V and 2 bases at J, with 9 bases in the middle. This CDR3 spans 14 amino acids. The CDR3 is CASSLEKVPYEQYF. The CDR3 coding sequence is TGTGCCAGCAGCTTAGAGAAAGTCCCCTACGAGCAGTACTTC.

V and J are TRBV18 and TRBJ2-1, with D possibly TRBD2 on 5 matching bases. The germline V gene encodes CDR1 KGHSH and CDR2 LQKENI. V was trimmed by 2 bases and J by 6 bases, leaving 11 bases between them. This CDR3 has 14 residues. CDR3 in DNA: TGTGCCAGCTCACCAGGGGAGAACTCCAATGAGCAGTTCTTC. Amino acid sequence: CASSPGENSNEQFF.

This sequence joins TRBV25-1 and TRBJ2-7; 8 positions agree with TRBD2. The length of the CDR3 is 17 residues. Germline CDR1 is MGHDK and CDR2 is SYGVNS. With V trimmed by 3 bases and J by 2 bases, 12 bases remained unmatched. The CDR3 loop reads CASSDLIGREATYEQYF. DNA for the CDR3: TGTGCCAGCAGTGACTTAATTGGGCGGGAGGCCACCTACGAGCAGTACTTC.

This rearrangement joins TRBV5-1 to TRBJ2-7; tentative D call: TRBD2 (6 bases). This CDR3 region has 13 residues. Trimming stripped 3 bases from V and 6 bases from J, with 13 bases between. Germline lookup yields CDR1 SGHRS and CDR2 YFSETQ. CDR3 nucleotide sequence: TGCGCCAGCAGCTCGGGGGAATCGCCCGAGCAGTACTTC. It encodes CASSSGESPEQYF. Filled out from reference TRBV5-1 and TRBJ2-7, the complete variable domain reads KAGVTQTPRYLIKTRGQQVTLSCSPISGHRSVSWYQQTPGQGLQFLFEYFSETQRNKGNFPGRFSGRQFSNSRSEMNVSTLELGDSALYLCASSSGESPEQYFGPGTRLTVT.

This chain joins TRBV4-1 and TRBJ2-1, with 9 bases matching TRBD2. With 2 bases clipped from V and 7 bases from J, the junction kept 9 bases outside the gene matches. The CDR3 runs 16 residues. The germline gives CDR1 MGHRA, CDR2 YSYEKL. CDR3 bases: TGCGCCAGCAGCCAAAACTTTGCGGGGGGGCCGAATGAGCAGTTCTTC. Amino acids: CASSQNFAGGPNEQFF.

The V gene is TRBV6-1, the J gene TRBJ2-1; D could derive from TRBD1 or TRBD2 (5 bases each). V was trimmed by 0 bases and J by 4 bases, leaving 13 bases between them. CDR3 size: 16 residues. Germline V CDR1 and CDR2: MNHNS, SASEGT. The CDR3 region has the DNA TGTGCCAGCAGTGAAGCTGGGGGAAACCCTTACAATGAGCAGTTCTTC. It translates to CASSEAGGNPYNEQFF.

The chain couples TRBV5-1 to TRBJ2-5; 7 bases map to TRBD1. The V gene end was trimmed by 3 bases and the J gene end by 3 bases; junction bases not matched to a gene: 11. The CDR3 is 16 amino acids. CDR1 is SGHRS, CDR2 YFSETQ, per germline. DNA for the CDR3: TGCGCCAGCAGCTCGCCCCCGGGACAGCAAGAAGAGACCCAGTACTTC. It codes for CASSSPPGQQEETQYF.